The clone carrying this T cell receptor beta chain turned up a few times. The CDR3 consists of 15 residues. The V and J ends lost 7 bases and 4 bases, in that order; junction bases with no gene match: 9. Germline V gene lookup returns CDR1 LNHDA and CDR2 SQIVND (reference sequence). MiXCR, applied by TCRdb to the 5' RACE reads, yields one record per CDR3 protein. The sample lists roughly 40,000 distinct CDR3 sequences, roughly 4.7% occurring once. The sample originates from a study of early T cells in non-severe SARS-CoV-2 infection. This clonotype was obtained from an adult who was a healthcare worker with PCR-confirmed SARS-CoV-2 infection or an uninfected control (not recorded which). The sequenced material came from whole blood. J is TRBJ2-7 and V is TRBV19; 11 bases match TRBD2. CDR3 sequence: CASKGTSGREYEQYF. CDR3 nucleotides: TGTGCCAGTAAGGGGACTAGCGGACGTGAATACGAGCAGTACTTC.